Included here is one T cell receptor beta chain sequence, with context. This specimen comes from a study of shared clonotypes between healthy human individuals. The germline V gene has CDR1 MNHEY and CDR2 SMNVEV (reference sequence). Trimming left V 2 bases short and J 0 bases short, with 7 bases between. The CDR3 consists of 14 residues. Sequencing used immunoSEQ multiplex PCR; TCRdb keeps in-frame clones, though not all of them. The sample carries a few million clones, roughly 95% recorded once. The chain combines TRBV27 with TRBJ1-1, with D possibly TRBD1 on 5 matching bases. Sequenced: naive CD4+ T cells sorted from blood. Indicated subset: CD45RA+ positively selected. This receptor was obtained from a man younger than 35 in good health. CDR3 sequence reads: CASSLRRVNTEAFF. CDR3 sequence (DNA): TGTGCCAGCAGTTTACGCAGGGTGAACACTGAAGCTTTCTTT.